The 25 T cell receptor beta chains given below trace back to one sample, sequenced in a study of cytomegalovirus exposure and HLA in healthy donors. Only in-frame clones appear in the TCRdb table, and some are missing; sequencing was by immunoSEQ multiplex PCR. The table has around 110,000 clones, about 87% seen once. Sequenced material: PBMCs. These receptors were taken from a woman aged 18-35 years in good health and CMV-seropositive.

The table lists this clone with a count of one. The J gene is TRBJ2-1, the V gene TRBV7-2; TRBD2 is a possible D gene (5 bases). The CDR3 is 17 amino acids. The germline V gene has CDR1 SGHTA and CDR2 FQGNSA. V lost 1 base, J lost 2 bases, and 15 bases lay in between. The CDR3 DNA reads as TGTGCCAGCAGCTTAGAGGACTGGCGAATTACCTACAATGAGCAGTTCTTC. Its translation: CASSLEDWRITYNEQFF.

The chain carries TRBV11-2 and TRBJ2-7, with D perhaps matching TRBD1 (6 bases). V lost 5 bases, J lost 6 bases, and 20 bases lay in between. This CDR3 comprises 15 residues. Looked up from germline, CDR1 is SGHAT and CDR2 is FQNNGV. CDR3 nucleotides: TGTGCCAGCAGCCCTCTGGGGGCGGGTCTTCTCGAGCAGTACTTC. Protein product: CASSPLGAGLLEQYF.

The CDR3 DNA is TGTGCCAGCAGTAAACAGGGTGGAGAGCAGTACTTC. It yields the protein CASSKQGGEQYF. This chain uses TRBV27 with TRBJ2-7, with a possible D match to TRBD1 (6 bases). CDR1 is MNHEY, CDR2 SMNVEV, per germline (reference sequence). This CDR3 has 12 residues. The V and J ends lost 5 bases and 7 bases respectively, with 12 bases between them.

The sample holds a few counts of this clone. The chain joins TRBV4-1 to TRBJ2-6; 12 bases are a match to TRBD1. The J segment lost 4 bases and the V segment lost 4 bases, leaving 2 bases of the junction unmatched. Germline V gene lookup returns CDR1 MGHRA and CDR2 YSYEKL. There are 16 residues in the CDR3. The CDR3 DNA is TGCGCCAGCAGCCGGGACAGGGGGCCGGGGGCCAACGTCCTGACTTTC. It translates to CASSRDRGPGANVLTF.

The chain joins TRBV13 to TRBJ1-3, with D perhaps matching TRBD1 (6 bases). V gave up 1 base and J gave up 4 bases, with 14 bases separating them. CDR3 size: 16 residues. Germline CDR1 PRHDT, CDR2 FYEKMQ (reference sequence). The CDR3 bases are TGTGCCAGCAGCTTAGCCCCAGGGGTATTAGGAAACACCATATATTTT. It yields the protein CASSLAPGVLGNTIYF.

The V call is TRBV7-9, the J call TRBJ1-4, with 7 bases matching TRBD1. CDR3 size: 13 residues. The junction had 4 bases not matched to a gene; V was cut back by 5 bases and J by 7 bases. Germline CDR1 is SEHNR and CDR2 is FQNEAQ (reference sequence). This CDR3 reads CASSQDRAEKLFF. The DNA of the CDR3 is TGTGCCAGCAGCCAAGACAGGGCTGAAAAACTGTTTTTT.

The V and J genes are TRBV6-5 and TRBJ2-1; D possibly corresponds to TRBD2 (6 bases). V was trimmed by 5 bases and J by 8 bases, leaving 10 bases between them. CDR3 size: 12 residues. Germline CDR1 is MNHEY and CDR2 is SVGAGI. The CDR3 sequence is CASSPPGDEQFF. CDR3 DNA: TGTGCCAGCAGTCCTCCGGGGGATGAGCAGTTCTTC.

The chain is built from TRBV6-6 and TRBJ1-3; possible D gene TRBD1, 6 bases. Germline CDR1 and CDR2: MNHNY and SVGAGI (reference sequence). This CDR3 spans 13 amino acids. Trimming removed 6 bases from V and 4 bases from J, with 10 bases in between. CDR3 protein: CASSQGFGNTIYF. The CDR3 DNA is TGTGCCAGCAGCCAGGGGTTCGGAAACACCATATATTTT.

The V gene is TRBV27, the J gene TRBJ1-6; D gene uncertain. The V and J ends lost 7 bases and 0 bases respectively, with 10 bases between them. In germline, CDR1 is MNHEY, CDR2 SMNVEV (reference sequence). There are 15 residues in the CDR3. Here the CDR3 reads CASKRESSYNSPLHF. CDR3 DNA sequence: TGTGCCAGCAAGCGCGAGAGCTCCTATAATTCACCCCTCCACTTT.

This CDR3 reads CASSLLRQSQETQYF. CDR3 bases: TGTGCCAGTAGCTTATTACGACAGTCTCAAGAGACCCAGTACTTC. V gene TRBV19 combines with J gene TRBJ2-5, with D possibly being TRBD1 (5 bases). V lost 6 bases and J 2 bases, leaving 16 bases between the germline ends. Germline assignment: CDR1 LNHDA and CDR2 SQIVND (reference sequence). This CDR3 spans 15 amino acids. The variable domain in full, completed from reference TRBV19 and TRBJ2-5, reads DGGITQSPKYLFRKEGQNVTLSCEQNLNHDAMYWYRQDPGQGLRLIYYSQIVNDFQKGDIAEGYSVSREKKESFPLTVTSAQKNPTAFYLCASSLLRQSQETQYFGPGTRLLVL.

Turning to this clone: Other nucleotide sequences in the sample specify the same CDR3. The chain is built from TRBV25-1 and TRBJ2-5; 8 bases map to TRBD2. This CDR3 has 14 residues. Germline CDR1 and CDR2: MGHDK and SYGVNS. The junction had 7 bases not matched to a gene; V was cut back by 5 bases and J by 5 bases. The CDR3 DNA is TGTGCCAGCAGTCTCCGGGGGGGGCAGGAGACCCAGTACTTC. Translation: CASSLRGGQETQYF.

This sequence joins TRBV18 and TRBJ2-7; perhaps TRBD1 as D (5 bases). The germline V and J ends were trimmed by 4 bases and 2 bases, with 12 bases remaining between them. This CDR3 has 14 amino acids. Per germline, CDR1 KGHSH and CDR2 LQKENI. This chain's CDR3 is CASSQTDRTYEQYF. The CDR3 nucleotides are TGTGCCAGCTCACAGACCGACAGAACCTACGAGCAGTACTTC.

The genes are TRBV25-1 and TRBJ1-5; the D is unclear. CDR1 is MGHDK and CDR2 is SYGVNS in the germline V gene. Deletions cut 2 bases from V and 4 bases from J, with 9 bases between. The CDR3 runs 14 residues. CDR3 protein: CASSELGENQPQHF. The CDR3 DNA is TGTGCCAGCAGTGAACTCGGGGAAAATCAGCCCCAGCATTTT.

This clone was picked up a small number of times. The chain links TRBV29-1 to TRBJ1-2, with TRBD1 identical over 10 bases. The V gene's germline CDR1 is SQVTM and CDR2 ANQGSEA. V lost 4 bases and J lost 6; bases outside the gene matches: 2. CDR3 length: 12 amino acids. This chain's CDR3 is CSVVGTGDGYTF. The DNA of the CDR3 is TGCAGCGTTGTTGGGACAGGGGATGGCTACACCTTC.

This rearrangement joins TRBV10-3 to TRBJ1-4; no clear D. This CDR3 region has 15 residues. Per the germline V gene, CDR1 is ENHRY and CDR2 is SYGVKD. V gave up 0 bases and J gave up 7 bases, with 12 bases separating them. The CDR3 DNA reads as TGTGCCATCAGTGAGTCGAATCGAGTCTCTGAAAAACTGTTTTTT. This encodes CAISESNRVSEKLFF.

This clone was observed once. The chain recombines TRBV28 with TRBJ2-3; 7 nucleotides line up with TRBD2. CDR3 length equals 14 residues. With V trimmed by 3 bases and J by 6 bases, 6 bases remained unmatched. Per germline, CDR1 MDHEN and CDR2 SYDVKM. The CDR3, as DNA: TGTGCCAGCAGTTTGAGGCAGGGAGGGGATACGCAGTATTTT. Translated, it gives CASSLRQGGDTQYF.

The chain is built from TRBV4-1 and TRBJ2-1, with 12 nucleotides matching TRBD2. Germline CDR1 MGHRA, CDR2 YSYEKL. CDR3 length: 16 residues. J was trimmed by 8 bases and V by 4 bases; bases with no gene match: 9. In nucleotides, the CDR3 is TGCGCCAGCAGCCGCATACTAGCGGGGGGCCACGATGAGCAGTTCTTC. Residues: CASSRILAGGHDEQFF.

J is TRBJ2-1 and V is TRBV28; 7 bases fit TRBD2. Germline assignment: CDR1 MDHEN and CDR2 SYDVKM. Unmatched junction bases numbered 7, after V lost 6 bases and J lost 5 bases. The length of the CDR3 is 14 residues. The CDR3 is CASRISGWDNEQFF. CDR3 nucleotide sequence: TGTGCCAGCAGGATTAGCGGGTGGGACAATGAGCAGTTCTTC.

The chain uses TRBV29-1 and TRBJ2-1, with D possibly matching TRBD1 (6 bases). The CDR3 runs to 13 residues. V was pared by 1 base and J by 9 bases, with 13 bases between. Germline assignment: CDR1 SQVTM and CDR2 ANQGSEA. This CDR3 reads CSVEGPGGAEQFF. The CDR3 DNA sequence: TGCAGCGTTGAAGGACCTGGGGGCGCTGAGCAGTTCTTC.

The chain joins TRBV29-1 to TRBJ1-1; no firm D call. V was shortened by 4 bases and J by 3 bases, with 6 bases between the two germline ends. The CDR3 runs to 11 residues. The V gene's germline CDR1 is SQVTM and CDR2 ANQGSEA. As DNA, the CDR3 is TGCAGCGTTGCGGTGGACACTGAAGCTTTCTTT. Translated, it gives CSVAVDTEAFF.

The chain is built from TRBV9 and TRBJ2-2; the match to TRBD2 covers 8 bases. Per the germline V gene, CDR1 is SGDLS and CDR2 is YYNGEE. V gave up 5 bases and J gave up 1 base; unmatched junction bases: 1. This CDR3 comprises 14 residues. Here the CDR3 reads CASSSGVNTGELFF. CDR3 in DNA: TGTGCCAGCAGTAGCGGGGTGAACACCGGGGAGCTGTTTTTT.

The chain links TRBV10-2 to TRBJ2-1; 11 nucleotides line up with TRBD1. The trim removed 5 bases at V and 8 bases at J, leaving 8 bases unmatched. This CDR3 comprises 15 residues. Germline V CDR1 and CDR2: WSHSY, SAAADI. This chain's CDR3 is CASSTGTGGIDEQFF. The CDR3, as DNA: TGCGCCAGCAGTACCGGGACAGGGGGGATCGATGAGCAGTTCTTC.

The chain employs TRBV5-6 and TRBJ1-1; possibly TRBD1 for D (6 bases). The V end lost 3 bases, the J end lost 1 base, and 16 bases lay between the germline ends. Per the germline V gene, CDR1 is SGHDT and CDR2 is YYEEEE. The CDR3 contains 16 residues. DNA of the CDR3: TGTGCCAGCAGCTACGACTGGGGACATTCGAACACTGAAGCTTTCTTT. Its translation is CASSYDWGHSNTEAFF.

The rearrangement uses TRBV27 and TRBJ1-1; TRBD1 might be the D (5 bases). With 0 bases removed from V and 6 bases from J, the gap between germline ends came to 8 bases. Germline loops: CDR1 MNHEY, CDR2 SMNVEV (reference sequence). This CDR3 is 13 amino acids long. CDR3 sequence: CASSLSVGAEAFF. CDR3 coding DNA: TGTGCCAGCAGTTTATCGGTAGGGGCTGAAGCTTTCTTT.

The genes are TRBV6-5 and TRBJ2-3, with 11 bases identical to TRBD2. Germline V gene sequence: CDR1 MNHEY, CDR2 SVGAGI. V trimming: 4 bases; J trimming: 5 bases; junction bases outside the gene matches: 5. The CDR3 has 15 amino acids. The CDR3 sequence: CASSFLAGGGDTQYF. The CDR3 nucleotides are TGTGCCAGCAGTTTTCTAGCGGGGGGTGGAGATACGCAGTATTTT.